This T cell receptor beta chain was identified in a study of blood T cells in healthy people across ages. CDR1 is SGHRS and CDR2 is YFSETQ in the germline V gene. The CDR3 covers 16 residues. This clonotype was observed a handful of times. At one boundary the junction diverges from the germline segment, which might be a read error. Using a J-beta primer mix together with a sample-barcoded 5' primer, a second PCR was run for roughly 7 to 11 cycles. TCRdb fed the 5' RACE reads into MiXCR, producing one record per CDR3 protein. Of about 900,000 distinct CDR3 sequences listed, around 49% are singletons. Donor samples were obtained from healthy Caucasian individuals from Russia, aged 6 to 90.

Input material: blood. The V and J genes are TRBV5-1 and TRBJ2-1; 9 bases fit TRBD2. This receptor was identified in a man younger than 45 in good health. CDR3 nucleotide sequence: TGCGCCAGTAGCTTGGGGGTCCAGCGGGGGGACAATGAGCAGTTCTTC. Protein product: CASSLGVQRGDNEQFF.